This T cell receptor beta chain is drawn from a study of shared clonotypes between healthy human individuals. The junction had 10 bases not matched to a gene; V was cut back by 3 bases and J by 1 base. CDR1 and CDR2 (germline): SGHRS, YFSETQ. CDR3 length: 19 amino acids. Profiling relied on immunoSEQ multiplex PCR, and the TCRdb table lists in-frame clones only, not all of them. The sample consists of a few million clones, over 85% of them appearing once. CD45RO-negative, CCR7-positively selected cells formed the naive CD8 fraction, excluding terminally differentiated effector memory CD45RA+ cells. The sample consisted of naive CD8+ T cells from PBMCs. V gene TRBV5-1 combines with J gene TRBJ2-3; TRBD2 agrees at 14 bases. This receptor was taken from a man younger than 30 in good health. Some clones in this sample may be carry-over from other donors' samples. The CDR3 reads CASSSETSGRAIGTDTQYF. For the CDR3, the DNA is TGCGCCAGCAGCTCGGAGACTAGCGGGAGGGCCATCGGCACAGATACGCAGTATTTT.